Following are 19 T cell receptor beta chains from one sample sequenced in a study of Ad26.COV2.S vaccination and SARS-CoV-2 variants. The data were produced by immunoSEQ multiplex PCR, yet TCRdb's version contains in-frame clones alone and is incomplete. The sample yields some 400,000 clones, about 88% seen once. The treatment denotes: roughly 19 received Ad26.COV2.S at low or high dose, single or two shots; 5 received placebo; per-sample allocation not given. Each sample was drawn 63 days after the first injection (of vaccine or placebo). Sequencing used peripheral blood, obtained in a trial of Ad26.COV2.S vaccine versus placebo. Source of these receptors: a person between 18 and 60 years old who received the Ad26.COV2.S COVID-19 vaccine or a placebo.

This rearrangement joins TRBV7-9 to TRBJ2-2; D not certain. Germline assignment: CDR1 SEHNR and CDR2 FQNEAQ (reference sequence). The ends were cut back, 2 bases at V and 7 bases at J, with 5 bases in the middle. The CDR3 consists of 12 residues. This CDR3 is CASSLPGGELFF. As DNA, the CDR3 is TGTGCCAGCAGCTTACCAGGCGGGGAGCTGTTTTTT.

V and J are TRBV28 and TRBJ2-1; TRBD2 is a possible D gene (6 bases). CDR1 is MDHEN and CDR2 is SYDVKM in the germline V gene. There are 15 residues in the CDR3. The germline V and J ends were trimmed by 6 bases and 1 base, with 13 bases remaining between them. For the CDR3, the DNA is TGTGCCAGCAGCCCAGCCGGGGGTTCCTACAATGAGCAGTTCTTC. Amino acid sequence: CASSPAGGSYNEQFF.

The J gene is TRBJ2-1, the V gene TRBV5-4; 7 bases match TRBD1. The junction had 6 bases not matched to a gene; V was cut back by 4 bases and J by 5 bases. The germline V gene has CDR1 SGHNT and CDR2 YYREEE (reference sequence). This CDR3 comprises 14 residues. The CDR3 DNA reads as TGTGCCAGCAGCCTGACTACAGGGGACAATGAGCAGTTCTTC. The encoded protein is CASSLTTGDNEQFF.

The chain couples TRBV6-1 to TRBJ2-7, with D perhaps TRBD1 or TRBD2 (5 bases each). V was cut by 0 bases and J by 0 bases, with 12 bases left in between. The CDR3 is 16 amino acids. The germline CDR1 and CDR2 sequences are MNHNS and SASEGT. DNA for the CDR3: TGTGCCAGCAGTGAAGCTCGGGACCCGAGCTCCTACGAGCAGTACTTC. This gives the protein CASSEARDPSSYEQYF.

The V gene is TRBV29-1, the J gene TRBJ2-7; TRBD1 matches at 8 bases. The J segment lost 4 bases and the V segment lost 4 bases, leaving 9 bases of the junction unmatched. This CDR3 spans 14 amino acids. Germline CDR1 and CDR2: SQVTM and ANQGSEA. CDR3 sequence (DNA): TGCAGCGTTGGGGTTCAGGGGGCGGTGTACGAGCAGTACTTC. Its protein product is CSVGVQGAVYEQYF.

This CDR3 is CASRVDQETQYF. The CDR3 coding sequence is TGTGCCAGCAGAGTGGATCAAGAGACCCAGTACTTC. The V call is TRBV2, the J call TRBJ2-5; D is ambiguous. The CDR3 totals 12 residues. CDR1 and CDR2 (germline): SNHLY, FYNNEI. Deletions cut 6 bases from V and 2 bases from J, with 7 bases between.

The chain couples TRBV19 to TRBJ1-5; possible D gene TRBD1, 6 bases. Deletions cut 5 bases from V and 5 bases from J, with 16 bases between. The CDR3 is 15 amino acids. Germline V lookup: CDR1 LNHDA, CDR2 SQIVND (reference sequence). This chain's CDR3 is CASSAQGNPDQPQHF. The CDR3 bases are TGTGCCAGTAGTGCTCAGGGGAACCCGGATCAGCCCCAGCATTTT.

V gene TRBV7-8 combines with J gene TRBJ2-1; 13 nucleotides match TRBD2. The CDR3 totals 20 residues. In germline, CDR1 is SGHVS, CDR2 FQNEAQ. V lost 5 bases to trimming and J lost 2 bases; unmatched junction nucleotides: 15. DNA of the CDR3: TGTGCCAGCAGCCTGCCACTAGCGGGAGGGGAACTTAACCCCTACAATGAGCAGTTCTTC. Its protein product is CASSLPLAGGELNPYNEQFF.

The rearrangement joins TRBV4-1 to TRBJ2-1; 9 bases line up with TRBD1. The CDR3 is 17 amino acids. Germline CDR1 and CDR2: MGHRA and YSYEKL. The trim removed 0 bases at V and 3 bases at J, leaving 6 bases unmatched. The CDR3, as DNA: TGCGCCAGCAGCCAAGAGTCGGGGACAGGGTTCTACAATGAGCAGTTCTTC. Its protein product is CASSQESGTGFYNEQFF.

The chain couples TRBV7-8 to TRBJ2-2, with TRBD1 identical over 10 bases. The CDR3 covers 17 residues. From germline, CDR1 is SGHVS and CDR2 FQNEAQ. V shed 5 bases, J shed 1 base, and the junction held 7 bases outside the gene matches. The CDR3 loop reads CASSPRTGGMNTGELFF. The CDR3 DNA reads TGTGCCAGCAGCCCCCGGACAGGGGGGATGAACACCGGGGAGCTGTTTTTT.

The chain carries TRBV5-6 and TRBJ2-5, with D hard to call. The germline CDR1 and CDR2 sequences are SGHDT and YYEEEE. CDR3 length: 13 residues. Trimming took off 2 bases at V and 5 bases at J, with 10 bases between the two ends. Written as DNA, the CDR3 is TGTGCCAGCAGCTTCGGCAACGGTGAGACCCAGTACTTC. It encodes CASSFGNGETQYF.

Here the CDR3 DNA reads TGTGCCAGCCGTGGAGGAATGACGAACACCGGGGAGCTGTTTTTT. Its translation: CASRGGMTNTGELFF. V usage is TRBV27 and J usage is TRBJ2-2; D may be TRBD2 (5 bases). The germline V and J ends were trimmed by 8 bases and 0 bases, with 13 bases remaining between them. The CDR3 totals 15 residues. From germline, CDR1 is MNHEY and CDR2 SMNVEV (reference sequence).

CDR3 region: CASSPGTGFGYTF. The DNA for the CDR3 is TGTGCCAGTAGTCCCGGAACAGGGTTTGGCTACACCTTC. This sequence joins TRBV19 and TRBJ1-2, with D possibly being TRBD1 (6 bases). Per germline, CDR1 LNHDA and CDR2 SQIVND (reference sequence). The CDR3 consists of 13 residues. The ends were cut back, 5 bases at V and 7 bases at J, with 14 bases in the middle.

The chain is built from TRBV4-1 and TRBJ2-1; no firm D call. Per the germline V gene, CDR1 is MGHRA and CDR2 is YSYEKL. V was cut by 0 bases and J by 13 bases, with 16 bases left in between. CDR3 length: 14 amino acids. As DNA, the CDR3 is TGCGCCAGCAGCCAAGATGGGCGACCCGAGAGACAGTTCTTC. Amino acid sequence: CASSQDGRPERQFF.

CDR3 sequence: CAISPGVGETQYF. CDR3 nucleotides: TGTGCCATCAGCCCGGGAGTTGGAGAGACCCAGTACTTC. J is TRBJ2-5 and V is TRBV10-3; D is perhaps TRBD2 (6 bases). This CDR3 contains 13 residues. V shed 6 bases and J shed 4 bases, with 12 bases lying between them. Germline V CDR1 and CDR2: ENHRY, SYGVKD.

The chain couples TRBV9 to TRBJ2-5; the D call may be TRBD1 or TRBD2 (5 bases each). The CDR3 spans 13 residues. Germline V lookup: CDR1 SGDLS, CDR2 YYNGEE. V was clipped by 5 bases and J by 1 base, with 9 bases between them. In DNA, the CDR3 is TGTGCCAGCAGTCGGGGCGGCCAAGAGACCCAGTACTTC. Translation gives CASSRGGQETQYF.

The rearrangement joins TRBV28 to TRBJ2-1; 13 bases match TRBD2. The ends lost 6 bases at V and 9 bases at J; junction bases unmatched: 11. Germline values: CDR1 MDHEN, CDR2 SYDVKM. The CDR3 sequence is 16 residues long. CDR3 residues: CASRERGLAGPSEQFF. The CDR3 bases are TGTGCCAGCAGGGAACGGGGACTAGCGGGGCCCAGTGAGCAGTTCTTC.

V usage is TRBV5-6 and J usage is TRBJ2-2; 13 bases align to TRBD2. Germline assignment: CDR1 SGHDT and CDR2 YYEEEE. Trimming cost V 3 bases and J 4 bases; bases outside gene matches: 6. This CDR3 has 17 amino acids. The CDR3 protein is CASSSVLAGGGTGELFF. For the CDR3, the DNA is TGTGCCAGCAGCTCGGTACTAGCGGGAGGGGGCACCGGGGAGCTGTTTTTT.

This chain links TRBV24-1 with TRBJ2-2, with TRBD2 matching over 7 bases. Germline V gene sequence: CDR1 KGHDR, CDR2 SFDVKD. This CDR3 spans 14 amino acids. V shed 1 base, J shed 6 bases, and the junction held 1 base outside the gene matches. The CDR3 DNA reads TGTGCCACCAGTGATTTCGGGGGGTCCGGGGAGCTGTTTTTT. This encodes CATSDFGGSGELFF.